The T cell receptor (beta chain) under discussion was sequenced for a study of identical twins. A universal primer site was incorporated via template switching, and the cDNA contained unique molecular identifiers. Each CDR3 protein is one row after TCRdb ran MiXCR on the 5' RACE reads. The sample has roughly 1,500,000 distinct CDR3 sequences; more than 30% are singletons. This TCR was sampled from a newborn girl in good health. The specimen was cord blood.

In DNA, the CDR3 is TGTGCCAGCAGTTACCTCCGGACAGGGTTAACAGATACGCAGTATTTT. It codes for CASSYLRTGLTDTQYF. The V gene is TRBV6-2 or TRBV6-3, the J gene TRBJ2-3, with 8 bases lining up with TRBD1. Per the germline V gene, CDR1 is MNHEY and CDR2 is SVGEGT. Trimming took 2 bases from V and 3 from J; bases not matched to a gene: 7. The CDR3 is 16 amino acids.